The source of this T cell receptor beta chain is a study of T-cell reconstitution after alpha-beta-depleted transplantation in children. V gave up 4 bases and J gave up 2 bases; unmatched junction bases: 17. Germline V gene lookup returns CDR1 SGHAT and CDR2 FQDESV (reference sequence). The length of the CDR3 is 19 residues. This clonotype turned up a few times. Unique molecular identifiers were used in preparing the TCRbeta library. TCRdb fed the PCR reads into MiXCR, producing one record per CDR3 protein. Of nearly 550,000 distinct CDR3 sequences in the sample, 15% to 20% are singletons; the top ten hold around 3.3%.

The TCR sequence derives from a human donor who donated a stem cell graft to a child with acute lymphoblastic leukemia. The chain uses TRBV11-1 and TRBJ2-3; 8 bases fit TRBD2. The source was PBMCs from the stem cell graft donor, collected from the stem cell graft. Written as DNA, the CDR3 is TGTGCCAGCAGCTCCCCGGGACTAGTCGTGTCTACCTACACAGATACGCAGTATTTT. Amino acid sequence: CASSSPGLVVSTYTDTQYF.